This paragraph reports one TCR beta chain. What it binds is unknown. V was clipped by 4 bases and J by 4 bases, with 14 bases between them. This CDR3 has 14 amino acids. Germline CDR1 SEHNR, CDR2 FQNEAQ (reference sequence). TCRdb redid the calling of the reads with MiXCR, one entry per CDR3 protein. The sample includes 450,000 to 600,000 distinct CDR3 sequences, more than 40% of them seen just once. These data belong to a study of T cell repertoires in cytomegalovirus infection. The gene calls are TRBV7-9 and TRBJ2-7; D uncertain. This specimen was cultured PBMCs, taken from culture after CMV antigen stimulation. The origin of this receptor is a human donor in good health (CMV status not recorded). Some clones in this sample may be carry-over from other donors' samples. The CDR3 region is CASSSPQDGYEQYF. The CDR3, as DNA: TGTGCCAGCAGCTCACCCCAGGACGGATACGAGCAGTACTTC.